The clone carrying this T cell receptor beta chain occurred many times. The antigen remains undetermined. Germline V CDR1 and CDR2: MNHEY, SVGAGI. The CDR3 consists of 15 residues. V lost 8 bases, J lost 3 bases, and 20 bases lay in between. These data originate in a study of human T cells and chemical hapten exposure. Study results and caveats: With regard to DPC sensitization, TCRs above 1 in 1000 frequency did not change.

TCRdb called the RACE reads again in MiXCR, with one record for every CDR3 protein. Of tens of thousands of distinct CDR3 sequences listed, about 8% are singletons. Time point noted: patch test 1, 2 weeks after DPC sensitization. The treatment here: therapeutic diphenylcyclopropenone sensitization with weekly scalp DPC. The chain carries TRBV6-5 and TRBJ2-7; perhaps D is TRBD1 or TRBD2 (7 bases each). The sample here was whole blood, taken in connection with sensitization to the hapten diphenylcyclopropenone (DPC). The receptor was isolated from a woman younger than 45 with alopecia areata. Some clones in this sample may be carry-over from other donors' samples. The CDR3: CASANQGGGGYEQYF. The CDR3 DNA reads TGTGCCAGCGCGAACCAAGGGGGCGGGGGCTACGAGCAGTACTTC.